A selection of T cell receptor beta chains follows, all from one sample in a study of blood T cell repertoires in COVID-19. Profiling relied on immunoSEQ multiplex PCR, and the TCRdb table lists in-frame clones only, not all of them. This sample carries some 74,000 clones, roughly 80% of them seen once, and the ten largest clones take roughly 4.8%. Sequenced sample: peripheral blood. The receptors shown here come from an elderly woman with active or convalescent COVID-19. CDR3s include the opening cysteine and the closing phenylalanine or tryptophan. Each record gives: D gene, clone size, V gene, J gene, CDR3 DNA, CDR3 protein. A D gene is named only where the DNA matches it firmly. Not all rows give a size; the values are once, few, many and, for expanded clones, a class.

d_call: -; clone_size: -; v_call: TRBV7-2; j_call: TRBJ1-6; cdr3_nt: TGTGCCAGCAGCTTAGGTAGAGCACCCCTCCACTTT; cdr3_aa: CASSLGRAPLHF
d_call: TRBD1; clone_size: -; v_call: TRBV16; j_call: TRBJ1-4; cdr3_nt: TGTGCCAGCAGCCAATCCCAGGGGGCCCGAGAAAAACTGTTTTTT; cdr3_aa: CASSQSQGAREKLFF
d_call: -; clone_size: -; v_call: TRBV29-1; j_call: TRBJ1-2; cdr3_nt: TGCAGCGTTGTTAGAGATGGCTACACCTTC; cdr3_aa: CSVVRDGYTF
d_call: -; clone_size: -; v_call: TRBV13; j_call: TRBJ1-6; cdr3_nt: TGTGCCAGCAGCCCCAGCCCGGGAGTTATTAATTCACCCCTCCACTTT; cdr3_aa: CASSPSPGVINSPLHF
d_call: TRBD1; clone_size: -; v_call: TRBV14; j_call: TRBJ1-2; cdr3_nt: TGTGCCAGCAGCCAAAACAGGGGTCTTGGCTACACCTTC; cdr3_aa: CASSQNRGLGYTF
d_call: TRBD1; clone_size: few; v_call: TRBV19; j_call: TRBJ2-2; cdr3_nt: TGTGCCAGTAGTAGGACAGGGGGCGGGGAGCTGTTTTTT; cdr3_aa: CASSRTGGGELFF
d_call: -; clone_size: -; v_call: TRBV27; j_call: TRBJ2-7; cdr3_nt: TGTGCCAGCCTTGGGGGACAACCACCCTACGAGCAGTACTTC; cdr3_aa: CASLGGQPPYEQYF
d_call: TRBD1; clone_size: -; v_call: TRBV7-2; j_call: TRBJ2-5; cdr3_nt: TGTGCCAGCAGCACACCCCCCGGGACAGGGAGGGAGACCCAGTACTTC; cdr3_aa: CASSTPPGTGRETQYF
d_call: TRBD2; clone_size: once; v_call: TRBV28; j_call: TRBJ2-3; cdr3_nt: TGTGCCAGCAACCGGGGGGGCCTCACAGATACGCAGTATTTT; cdr3_aa: CASNRGGLTDTQYF
d_call: TRBD1; clone_size: -; v_call: TRBV5-4; j_call: TRBJ2-7; cdr3_nt: TGTGCCAGCAGACAACCGGGACAGGGCTCCTACGAGCAGTACTTC; cdr3_aa: CASRQPGQGSYEQYF
d_call: TRBD2; clone_size: -; v_call: TRBV7-2; j_call: TRBJ2-1; cdr3_nt: TGTGCCAGCAGCCTCCCCGGGACTAGCGGGGGGGGCTATGAGCAGTTCTTC; cdr3_aa: CASSLPGTSGGGYEQFF
d_call: -; clone_size: -; v_call: TRBV5-1; j_call: TRBJ1-6; cdr3_nt: TGCGCCAGCAGGGACTGGGGACAAGGGAATTCACCCCTCCACTTT; cdr3_aa: CASRDWGQGNSPLHF
d_call: -; clone_size: -; v_call: TRBV7-2; j_call: TRBJ1-1; cdr3_nt: TGTGCCAGCAGCTTATACAGTTTTAACACTGAAGCTTTCTTT; cdr3_aa: CASSLYSFNTEAFF
d_call: -; clone_size: few; v_call: TRBV6-5; j_call: TRBJ2-2; cdr3_nt: TGTGCCAGCAGTTATTCCGTTTCGTTCGGGGAGCTGTTTTTT; cdr3_aa: CASSYSVSFGELFF
d_call: -; clone_size: once; v_call: TRBV21-1; j_call: TRBJ2-2; cdr3_nt: TGTGCCAGCAGCAAAAAAAAGGGGTCGGGCACCGGGGAGCTGTTTTTT; cdr3_aa: CASSKKKGSGTGELFF
d_call: -; clone_size: few; v_call: TRBV7-9; j_call: TRBJ1-4; cdr3_nt: TGTGCCAGCAGCTCGACGGACAGCTCAACTAATGAAAAACTGTTTTTT; cdr3_aa: CASSSTDSSTNEKLFF
d_call: -; clone_size: -; v_call: TRBV7-3; j_call: TRBJ2-1; cdr3_nt: TGTGCCAGCAGCCTCGGGGGTGAGCAGTTCTTC; cdr3_aa: CASSLGGEQFF
d_call: -; clone_size: -; v_call: TRBV29-1; j_call: TRBJ1-1; cdr3_nt: TGCAGCGTTTTCCGAGCGAACACTGAAGCTTTCTTT; cdr3_aa: CSVFRANTEAFF
d_call: TRBD1; clone_size: -; v_call: TRBV29-1; j_call: TRBJ1-2; cdr3_nt: TGCAGCGACCGGGACAGTGTTAACTATGGCTACACCTTC; cdr3_aa: CSDRDSVNYGYTF
d_call: -; clone_size: -; v_call: TRBV27; j_call: TRBJ1-4; cdr3_nt: TGTGCCAGCAGTTTCCTACAGGGAAAACTGTTTTTT; cdr3_aa: CASSFLQGKLFF
d_call: -; clone_size: -; v_call: TRBV18; j_call: TRBJ2-2; cdr3_nt: TGTGCCAGCTCACCCTACACAGGGTACGCGAACACCGGGGAGCTGTTTTTT; cdr3_aa: CASSPYTGYANTGELFF
d_call: -; clone_size: -; v_call: TRBV10-2; j_call: TRBJ1-3; cdr3_nt: TGCGCCAGCAGACCTCAGGGGCCAGGTAGCATATATTTT; cdr3_aa: CASRPQGPGSIYF
d_call: -; clone_size: -; v_call: TRBV6-2/TRBV6-3; j_call: TRBJ2-4; cdr3_nt: TGTGCCAGCAGTTACTCGACTATAGCCAAAAACATTCAGTACTTC; cdr3_aa: CASSYSTIAKNIQYF
d_call: TRBD2; clone_size: once; v_call: TRBV11-2; j_call: TRBJ2-7; cdr3_nt: TGTGCCAGCAGTCGGAGGGAGGGCGGGGGGTCCCACGAGCAGTACTTC; cdr3_aa: CASSRREGGGSHEQYF
d_call: TRBD2; clone_size: -; v_call: TRBV6-2/TRBV6-3; j_call: TRBJ2-3; cdr3_nt: TGTGCCAGCAGTTACTCGAACAACATGCGGGGGGGCGCGAGTAATACGCAGTATTTT; cdr3_aa: CASSYSNNMRGGASNTQYF
d_call: -; clone_size: -; v_call: TRBV30; j_call: TRBJ1-4; cdr3_nt: TGTGCCTGGAACAGGGATAAGGGTTTCACTAATGAAAAACTGTTTTTT; cdr3_aa: CAWNRDKGFTNEKLFF
d_call: -; clone_size: -; v_call: TRBV12-3/TRBV12-4; j_call: TRBJ1-4; cdr3_nt: TGTGCCAGCAGTTTACCCCCTTATGAAAAACTGTTTTTT; cdr3_aa: CASSLPPYEKLFF
d_call: TRBD2; clone_size: -; v_call: TRBV6-2/TRBV6-3; j_call: TRBJ2-1; cdr3_nt: TGTGCCAGCAGTTCGATAGCGGGGTCCTCCTACAATGAGCAGTTCTTC; cdr3_aa: CASSSIAGSSYNEQFF
d_call: -; clone_size: -; v_call: TRBV19; j_call: TRBJ2-1; cdr3_nt: TGTGCCACCTCCCTGGTAGCTGCCAATGAGCAGTTCTTC; cdr3_aa: CATSLVAANEQFF
d_call: -; clone_size: -; v_call: TRBV6-5; j_call: TRBJ1-4; cdr3_nt: TGTGCCAGCAGTAGAGGAGAAAAACTGTTTTTT; cdr3_aa: CASSRGEKLFF
d_call: TRBD1; clone_size: -; v_call: TRBV28; j_call: TRBJ1-2; cdr3_nt: TGTGCCAGCAGTTTTGCGGACAGGGCGTCGGTTGGCTACACCTTC; cdr3_aa: CASSFADRASVGYTF
d_call: -; clone_size: -; v_call: TRBV6-2/TRBV6-3; j_call: TRBJ2-7; cdr3_nt: TGTGCCAGCAGTTACTCAGCACAGTCCTACGAGCAGTACTTC; cdr3_aa: CASSYSAQSYEQYF
d_call: TRBD1; clone_size: -; v_call: TRBV29-1; j_call: TRBJ2-4; cdr3_nt: TGCACCGGGACAGTCCCTGGCAAAAACATTCAGTACTTC; cdr3_aa: CTGTVPGKNIQYF
d_call: -; clone_size: -; v_call: TRBV5-8; j_call: TRBJ2-5; cdr3_nt: TGTGCCAGCAGCTTGGCACTCCGAGGGGAGACCCAGTACTTC; cdr3_aa: CASSLALRGETQYF
d_call: TRBD2; clone_size: -; v_call: TRBV7-9; j_call: TRBJ2-7; cdr3_nt: TGTGCCAGCAGCTTACCATTGGTAGCGGGAGGGAATTTCTACGAGCAGTACTTC; cdr3_aa: CASSLPLVAGGNFYEQYF
d_call: -; clone_size: -; v_call: TRBV6-4; j_call: TRBJ1-6; cdr3_nt: TGTGCCAGCAGTGACTCAGGGGCTTCACCCCTCCACTTT; cdr3_aa: CASSDSGASPLHF
d_call: TRBD1; clone_size: -; v_call: TRBV5-1; j_call: TRBJ1-1; cdr3_nt: TGCGCCAGCAGCCACCCCGACAGGGCGGGCACTGAAGCTTTCTTT; cdr3_aa: CASSHPDRAGTEAFF
d_call: -; clone_size: -; v_call: TRBV18; j_call: TRBJ2-3; cdr3_nt: TGTGCCAGCTCACCGTCTAAGGGGGGCACAGATACGCAGTATTTT; cdr3_aa: CASSPSKGGTDTQYF
d_call: -; clone_size: -; v_call: TRBV2; j_call: TRBJ2-1; cdr3_nt: TGTGCCAGCAAGGGGGTAATGGATGAGCAGTTCTTC; cdr3_aa: CASKGVMDEQFF
d_call: TRBD1; clone_size: -; v_call: TRBV6-4; j_call: TRBJ2-6; cdr3_nt: TGTGCCAGCAGTGTGGCGGGACAGGGAATAGGGGCCAACGTCCTGACTTTC; cdr3_aa: CASSVAGQGIGANVLTF
d_call: -; clone_size: -; v_call: TRBV18; j_call: TRBJ2-1; cdr3_nt: TGTGCCAGCTCCGACTCTAAGGCCGCCCTCGGTCCCTACAATGAGCAGTTCTTC; cdr3_aa: CASSDSKAALGPYNEQFF
d_call: -; clone_size: -; v_call: TRBV28; j_call: TRBJ1-1; cdr3_nt: TGTGCCAGCAGACCACTTTGGGGCAGCGAGAACACTGAAGCTTTCTTT; cdr3_aa: CASRPLWGSENTEAFF
d_call: -; clone_size: -; v_call: TRBV7-9; j_call: TRBJ2-5; cdr3_nt: TGTGCCAGCAGCTTAGGACTAGGAGGAGAGACCCAGTACTTC; cdr3_aa: CASSLGLGGETQYF
d_call: TRBD1; clone_size: -; v_call: TRBV29-1; j_call: TRBJ1-4; cdr3_nt: TGCAGCGTCAAAACAGGGGGCTCTAATGAAAAACTGTTTTTT; cdr3_aa: CSVKTGGSNEKLFF
d_call: -; clone_size: -; v_call: TRBV9; j_call: TRBJ2-2; cdr3_nt: TGTGCCAGCAGCGTAGTACATAACACCGGGGAGCTGTTTTTT; cdr3_aa: CASSVVHNTGELFF
d_call: TRBD2; clone_size: -; v_call: TRBV7-3; j_call: TRBJ2-1; cdr3_nt: TGTGCCAGCAGCTTAGGGTTAGCGGGGGGCAATGAGCAGTTCTTC; cdr3_aa: CASSLGLAGGNEQFF
d_call: -; clone_size: once; v_call: TRBV19; j_call: TRBJ1-3; cdr3_nt: TGTGCCAGTAGTATTTTTGGAGACGCAACCTCTGGAAACACCATATATTTT; cdr3_aa: CASSIFGDATSGNTIYF
d_call: TRBD2; clone_size: -; v_call: TRBV7-2; j_call: TRBJ2-2; cdr3_nt: TGTGCCAGCAGCCTCCAAGCGGGGGGTAGCACCGGGGAGCTGTTTTTT; cdr3_aa: CASSLQAGGSTGELFF
d_call: -; clone_size: once; v_call: TRBV19; j_call: TRBJ2-7; cdr3_nt: TGTGCCAGTAGTATTTCCAACGAGCAGTACTTC; cdr3_aa: CASSISNEQYF
d_call: TRBD1; clone_size: -; v_call: TRBV12-5; j_call: TRBJ1-1; cdr3_nt: TGTGCTAGTGGTCGCCAGGGGGCGGTGAACACTGAAGCTTTCTTT; cdr3_aa: CASGRQGAVNTEAFF
d_call: TRBD2; clone_size: -; v_call: TRBV15; j_call: TRBJ2-1; cdr3_nt: TGTGCCACCAGCAGAGATCCGGCTAGCGGATCCTACAATGAGCAGTTCTTC; cdr3_aa: CATSRDPASGSYNEQFF
d_call: TRBD2; clone_size: -; v_call: TRBV7-2; j_call: TRBJ2-3; cdr3_nt: TGTGCCAGCAGCTTACAAGGGACTAGCGGGGTAAATACGCAGTATTTT; cdr3_aa: CASSLQGTSGVNTQYF